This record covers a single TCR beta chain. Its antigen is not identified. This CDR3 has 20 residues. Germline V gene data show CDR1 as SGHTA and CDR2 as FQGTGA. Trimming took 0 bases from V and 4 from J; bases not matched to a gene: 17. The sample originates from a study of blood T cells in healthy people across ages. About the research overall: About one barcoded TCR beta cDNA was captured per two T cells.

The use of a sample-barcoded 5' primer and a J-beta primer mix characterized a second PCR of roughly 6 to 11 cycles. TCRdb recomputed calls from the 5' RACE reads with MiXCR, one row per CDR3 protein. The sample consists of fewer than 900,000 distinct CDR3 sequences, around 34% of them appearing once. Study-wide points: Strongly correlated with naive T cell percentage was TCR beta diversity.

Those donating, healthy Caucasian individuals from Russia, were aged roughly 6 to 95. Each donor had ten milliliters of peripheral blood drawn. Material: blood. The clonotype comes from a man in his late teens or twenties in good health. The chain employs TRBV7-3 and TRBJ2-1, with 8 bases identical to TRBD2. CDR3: CASSLTAGASETSAYNEQFF. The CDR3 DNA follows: TGTGCCAGCAGCTTAACCGCTGGGGCGAGTGAGACTAGCGCATACAATGAGCAGTTCTTC. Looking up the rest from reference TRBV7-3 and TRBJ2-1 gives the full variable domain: GAGVSQTPSNKVTEKGKYVELRCDPISGHTALYWYRQSLGQGPEFLIYFQGTGAADDSGLPNDRFFAVRPEGSVSTLKIQRTERGDSAVYLCASSLTAGASETSAYNEQFFGPGTRLTVL.